Reported below is one TCR beta chain. The data derive from a study of T cells in narcolepsy. The protocol was immunoSEQ multiplex PCR, while the TCRdb copy is restricted to in-frame clones and leaves out a portion. Of roughly 11,000 clones listed, around 94% are singletons. This receptor was taken from a human donor with narcolepsy. Sample: CD45RA- memory CD4+ T cells from PBMCs.

CDR3 amino acids: CASSEGGSTTEQYF. In nucleotides, the CDR3 is TGTGCCAGCAGTGAAGGGGGGAGTACTACCGAGCAGTACTTC. The chain couples TRBV6-1 to TRBJ2-7; D possibly uses TRBD1 or TRBD2 (5 bases each). The CDR3 runs 14 residues. V was trimmed by 1 base and J by 6 bases, leaving 13 bases between them. Germline CDR1 is MNHNS and CDR2 is SASEGT.